The source of this TCR beta chain is a study of T cells in Graves' hyperthyroidism and ophthalmopathy. CDR1 SGHTA and CDR2 FQGNSA come from the germline V gene. Trimming stripped 6 bases from V and 4 bases from J, with 16 bases between. There are 15 residues in the CDR3. Amplified regions were TCR beta CDR3 sequences from RNA transcripts. A set of HTBI primers served as the primers for a first-round RT-PCR of the TCR CDR3. TCRdb reprocessed the multiplex PCR reads with MiXCR, giving one entry per CDR3 protein. Among about 290,000 distinct CDR3 sequences, roughly 15% were seen once, and the ten largest hold almost 8%.

Sample: blood. The chain is built from TRBV7-2 and TRBJ2-1, with D possibly matching TRBD2 (5 bases). This receptor was taken from a woman in her twenties or thirties with Graves' hyperthyroidism that later progressed to Graves' ophthalmopathy. The CDR3 loop is CASSPGWERYNEQFF. CDR3 nucleotides: TGTGCCAGCAGTCCAGGCTGGGAGAGGTACAATGAGCAGTTCTTC.